The rows below give T cell receptor beta chains drawn from one sample of a study of blood T cell repertoires in COVID-19. Using immunoSEQ multiplex PCR, the repertoire was profiled, and TCRdb retains in-frame clones only, with some absent. The repertoire holds 150,000 or so clones, over 60% seen once, with 2.5% to 3% in the top ten. The sequencing input was PBMCs or T cells enriched from blood (not recorded which). These TCRs come from a woman aged 45-60 years who had recovered from COVID-19. Each CDR3 is given without its conserved first and last residue.

j_call v_call cdr3_aa
TRBJ1-2 TRBV14 ASSALGSGGVYGYT
TRBJ1-6 TRBV4-1 ASSQNGDSYNSPLH
TRBJ1-2 TRBV4-2 ASSQVDRQTYGYT
TRBJ1-5 TRBV7-9 ASIPGRDRGTKSNQPQH
TRBJ1-1 TRBV10-3 AIRRYGQEDTEAF
TRBJ2-3 TRBV27 ASSSNRGSTQY
TRBJ1-1 TRBV19 ASSTGTGNTEAF
TRBJ1-6 TRBV12-3/TRBV12-4 ASSTGWNSPLH
TRBJ1-5 TRBV18 ASSPSDSRYSNQPQH
TRBJ1-4 TRBV29-1 SVGMGSLNEKLF
TRBJ2-3 TRBV5-1 ASSPQLAASTDTQY
TRBJ1-5 TRBV27 ASIGSSQPQH
TRBJ1-2 TRBV5-4 ASSPGQLGTYGYT
TRBJ2-5 TRBV28 ASSQTGRETQY
TRBJ2-1 TRBV11-2 ASSLVPGALVNEQF
TRBJ2-3 TRBV6-1 ASSEIWGVGTDTQY
TRBJ1-1 TRBV5-5 ASSFFPASPEAF
TRBJ2-1 TRBV19 ASSVGTSGWDEQF
TRBJ2-7 TRBV25-1 ASQIGIEQY
TRBJ2-2 TRBV7-6 ASSLLWGGADTGELF
TRBJ1-5 TRBV7-9 ASSVDRGSNQPQH
TRBJ1-5 TRBV11-3 ASSLAGNQPQH